What follows are 17 T cell receptor beta chains derived from one specimen sequenced in a study of human T cells and chemical hapten exposure. Sample time point: patch test 1, 2 weeks after DPC sensitization. The treatment was: therapeutic diphenylcyclopropenone sensitization with weekly scalp DPC. The authors' total RNA extraction used unfractionated whole blood. One entry per CDR3 protein results from TCRdb running MiXCR on the RACE reads. The sample records some 52,000 distinct CDR3 sequences, approximately 11% being singletons. Sequenced material: whole blood, taken in connection with sensitization to the hapten diphenylcyclopropenone (DPC). The receptor source for this set is a woman aged 40 to 55 with alopecia areata. Some clones in this sample may be carry-over from other donors' samples.

This clonotype was seen many times. The chain links TRBV7-6 to TRBJ2-2; 7 positions agree with TRBD1. V shed 1 base, J shed 3 bases, and the junction held 14 bases outside the gene matches. The CDR3 covers 19 residues. Looked up from germline, CDR1 is SGHVS and CDR2 is FNYEAQ. CDR3 sequence: CASSLGAPGGLGYTGELFF. The CDR3 region has the DNA TGTGCCAGCAGCTTAGGCGCCCCAGGGGGATTGGGGTACACCGGGGAGCTGTTTTTT.

This chain uses TRBV11-3 with TRBJ2-3; tentative D call: TRBD1 (6 bases). Germline values: CDR1 SGHNT, CDR2 YENEEA. Deletions cut 3 bases from V and 1 base from J, with 11 bases between. The CDR3 loop spans 15 amino acids. This CDR3 is CASSLSYRGTDTQYF. CDR3 sequence (DNA): TGTGCCAGCAGCTTGAGCTACAGGGGCACAGATACGCAGTATTTT.

A note on this clonotype: A much larger clone is a single base away; this may be a read error. This chain links TRBV6-6 with TRBJ2-3; the D call may be TRBD1 or TRBD2 (6 bases each). Looked up from germline, CDR1 is MNHNY and CDR2 is SVGAGI (reference sequence). V was trimmed by 7 bases and J by 5 bases, leaving 13 bases between them. The length of the CDR3 is 13 residues. This CDR3 is CASNRGLIDTQYF. The DNA of the CDR3 is TGTGCCAGCAACCGGGGGCTCATAGATACGCAGTATTTT.

This clonotype was seen many times. The CDR3 protein is CASSPREETQYF. The CDR3 coding sequence is TGTGCCAGCAGCCCCCGAGAGGAGACCCAGTACTTC. The chain has TRBV7-6 and TRBJ2-5; D uncertain. From germline, CDR1 is SGHVS and CDR2 FNYEAQ. V dropped 5 bases and J dropped 5 bases, with 9 bases sitting between them. CDR3 length: 12 amino acids.

At least ten counts were recorded for this clonotype. This chain links TRBV30 with TRBJ2-7; perhaps TRBD1 as D (6 bases). Per the germline V gene, CDR1 is GTSNPN and CDR2 is SVGIG (reference sequence). Trimming left V 3 bases short and J 3 bases short, with 9 bases between. CDR3 length: 12 amino acids. CDR3 region: CAWSRGDYEQYF. CDR3 DNA: TGTGCCTGGAGCAGGGGAGACTACGAGCAGTACTTC.

This clonotype was detected many times. V and J are TRBV20-1 and TRBJ2-2, with 10 nucleotides matching TRBD2. V was pared by 1 base and J by 4 bases, with 9 bases of the junction left unmatched. Per germline, CDR1 DFQATT and CDR2 SNEGSKA (reference sequence). The CDR3 runs to 17 residues. The CDR3 reads CSARAVNSGGLTGELFF. The DNA of the CDR3 is TGCAGTGCTAGAGCAGTCAATAGCGGGGGGCTCACCGGGGAGCTGTTTTTT.

This chain links TRBV4-3 with TRBJ1-6, with a weak D call TRBD1 (5 bases). The CDR3 spans 15 residues. V was cut by 5 bases and J by 8 bases, with 16 bases left in between. The V gene's germline CDR1 is LGHNA and CDR2 YSLEER. Written as DNA, the CDR3 is TGCGCCAGCAGCAGGGGAGGCAGGCCTTATTCACCCCTCCACTTT. Translated: CASSRGGRPYSPLHF.

This clonotype was observed many times. The chain uses TRBV28 and TRBJ1-1; D is perhaps TRBD1 (6 bases). CDR1 and CDR2 from the germline V gene are MDHEN and SYDVKM. Trimming took off 2 bases at V and 1 base at J, with 11 bases between the two ends. The CDR3 covers 15 residues. CDR3 loop: CASSLGGGGNTEAFF. DNA of the CDR3: TGTGCCAGCAGTTTAGGCGGAGGGGGGAACACTGAAGCTTTCTTT.

This clonotype occurred a few times. The chain uses TRBV4-3 and TRBJ1-2, with D possibly TRBD1 on 5 matching bases. Trimming shortened V by 2 bases and J by 2 bases, and 6 bases separated the two germline ends. Per the germline V gene, CDR1 is LGHNA and CDR2 is YSLEER. This CDR3 comprises 13 residues. The CDR3 nucleotides are TGCGCCAGCAGCCAACAGGGAAACTATGGCTACACCTTC. Amino acid sequence: CASSQQGNYGYTF.

The chain couples TRBV4-1 to TRBJ2-4; 7 nucleotides match TRBD1. V was clipped by 5 bases and J by 0 bases; unmatched bases: 10. The germline CDR1 and CDR2 sequences are MGHRA and YSYEKL. The CDR3 extends over 17 amino acids. The CDR3 DNA sequence: TGCGCCAGCAGCACCGGACAGGAACAAGTAGCCAAAAACATTCAGTACTTC. Its protein product is CASSTGQEQVAKNIQYF.

This chain joins TRBV5-4 and TRBJ2-7; maybe TRBD1 (6 bases). This CDR3 comprises 15 residues. The V gene's germline CDR1 is SGHNT and CDR2 YYREEE (reference sequence). V gave up 0 bases and J gave up 3 bases, with 13 bases separating them. CDR3 in amino acids: CASSLGTAKLYEQYF. The CDR3 region has the DNA TGTGCCAGCAGCTTGGGGACAGCGAAGCTCTACGAGCAGTACTTC. Complete variable domain (other parts from reference TRBV5-4 and TRBJ2-7): ETGVTQSPTHLIKTRGQQVTLRCSSQSGHNTVSWYQQALGQGPQFIFQYYREEENGRGNFPPRFSGLQFPNYSSELNVNALELDDSALYLCASSLGTAKLYEQYFGPGTRLTVT.

There are many counts of this clonotype. This chain uses TRBV3-1 with TRBJ2-1; 7 nucleotides match TRBD2. Per germline, CDR1 LGHDT and CDR2 YNNKEL (reference sequence). The V segment lost 3 bases and the J segment 1 base; nucleotides outside the gene matches: 6. The CDR3 spans 16 residues. CDR3 coding DNA: TGTGCCAGCAGCCAGGGGGGGAGTGGGTCCTACAATGAGCAGTTCTTC. Protein: CASSQGGSGSYNEQFF.

This chain uses TRBV28 with TRBJ2-1; 7 bases map to TRBD2. This CDR3 has 14 amino acids. Trimming at V came to 8 bases and at J to 4 bases, leaving 8 bases not matched to a gene. In germline, CDR1 is MDHEN, CDR2 SYDVKM. CDR3 residues: CASLLGGGYNEQFF. The CDR3 DNA reads TGTGCCAGCCTCCTAGGCGGGGGATACAATGAGCAGTTCTTC.

The chain has TRBV3-1 and TRBJ2-7; D unclear. The CDR3 is 11 amino acids. Germline CDR1 is LGHDT and CDR2 is YNNKEL (reference sequence). V was trimmed by 4 bases and J by 3 bases, leaving 4 bases between them. The CDR3 coding sequence is TGTGCCAGCAGCCTCTACTACGAGCAGTACTTC. Encoded protein: CASSLYYEQYF.

This clonotype has ten or more counts. The rearrangement uses TRBV7-2 and TRBJ2-7; D might be TRBD1 (6 bases). This CDR3 has 16 amino acids. Germline V lookup: CDR1 SGHTA, CDR2 FQGNSA. The germline V and J ends were trimmed by 1 base and 4 bases, with 17 bases remaining between them. The CDR3 DNA sequence: TGTGCCAGCAGCTTAGTTCAAGGACAGAGGAGGTACGAGCAGTACTTC. Translated: CASSLVQGQRRYEQYF. The complete variable domain, with remaining parts taken from reference TRBV7-2 and TRBJ2-7, reads GAGVSQSPSNKVTEKGKDVELRCDPISGHTALYWYRQSLGQGLEFLIYFQGNSAPDKSGLPSDRFSAERTGGSVSTLTIQRTQQEDSAVYLCASSLVQGQRRYEQYFGPGTRLTVT.

This clonotype was detected a few times. The genes are TRBV6-5 and TRBJ2-6; D might be TRBD2 (6 bases). V lost 8 bases to trimming and J lost 0 bases, with 23 bases between them. Germline V gene data show CDR1 as MNHEY and CDR2 as SVGAGI. CDR3 length: 19 amino acids. The CDR3 DNA reads as TGTGCCAGCTTAGGGTGGAGGGGCAAAGTACGCTCTGGGGCCAACGTCCTGACTTTC. Protein product: CASLGWRGKVRSGANVLTF.

This clonotype was picked up a small number of times. This chain links TRBV5-1 with TRBJ2-1, with D tentatively TRBD2 (6 bases). CDR3 size: 16 residues. Per the germline V gene, CDR1 is SGHRS and CDR2 is YFSETQ. V was trimmed by 3 bases and J by 6 bases, leaving 19 bases between them. CDR3: CASSSAGGIMGNEQFF. In DNA, the CDR3 is TGCGCCAGCAGCTCCGCTGGGGGGATAATGGGCAATGAGCAGTTCTTC.